Listed below are T cell receptor beta chains from one sample, sequenced in a study of blood T cell repertoires in COVID-19. Here immunoSEQ multiplex PCR was the method, and the copy in TCRdb shows in-frame clones only, minus some. This sample has 85,000 to 95,000 clones, with 72% found just once. Sequences were obtained from peripheral blood. Source of these receptors: a woman aged 80 or older with acute or convalescent COVID-19. CDR3s include the opening cysteine and the closing phenylalanine or tryptophan. D genes are given only for firm matches. Clone size is stated in some rows and not others, as once, few, many or a class when expanded.

D: .; V: TRBV7-8; J: TRBJ1-1; size: .; length: 14; CDR3: CASSYNRVETEAFF; DNA: TGTGCCAGCAGCTATAACAGGGTAGAGACTGAAGCTTTCTTT
D: .; V: TRBV18; J: TRBJ1-2; size: .; length: 14; CDR3: CASSPLMGGYGYTF; DNA: TGTGCCAGCTCACCCCTGATGGGAGGCTATGGCTACACCTTC
D: TRBD1; V: TRBV5-1; J: TRBJ1-6; size: .; length: 15; CDR3: CASSLGPGGNSPLHF; DNA: TGCGCCAGCAGCTTGGGTCCAGGGGGGAATTCACCCCTCCACTTT
D: TRBD1; V: TRBV7-3; J: TRBJ1-2; size: .; length: 13; CDR3: CASSLSQGGGYTF; DNA: TGTGCCAGCAGCTTAAGTCAGGGGGGTGGCTACACCTTC
D: .; V: TRBV2; J: TRBJ2-1; size: .; length: 15; CDR3: CASRPGLGNYNEQFF; DNA: TGTGCCAGCAGGCCGGGACTGGGGAACTACAATGAGCAGTTCTTC
D: .; V: TRBV7-2; J: TRBJ1-4; size: .; length: 15; CDR3: CASSSPTEGGGKLFF; DNA: TGTGCCAGCAGCTCCCCGACAGAGGGGGGGGGAAAACTGTTTTTT
D: .; V: TRBV7-3; J: TRBJ1-1; size: .; length: 14; CDR3: CASSLSGGNTEAFF; DNA: TGTGCCAGCAGCTTGAGCGGGGGCAACACTGAAGCTTTCTTT
D: .; V: TRBV5-1; J: TRBJ2-1; size: .; length: 15; CDR3: CASSIRPRSYNEQFF; DNA: TGCGCCAGCAGCATTCGTCCCCGTTCCTACAATGAGCAGTTCTTC
D: .; V: TRBV7-9; J: TRBJ2-7; size: many; length: 13; CDR3: CASSPGTVYEQYF; DNA: TGTGCCAGCAGTCCCGGGACTGTCTACGAGCAGTACTTC
D: .; V: TRBV3-1/TRBV3-2; J: TRBJ2-5; size: .; length: 14; CDR3: CASSQAVREETQYF; DNA: TGTGCCAGCAGCCAAGCTGTACGGGAAGAGACCCAGTACTTC
D: .; V: TRBV7-9; J: TRBJ1-1; size: many; length: 15; CDR3: CASSLRSGGNTEAFF; DNA: TGTGCCAGCAGCTTACGGTCCGGCGGGAACACTGAAGCTTTCTTT
D: .; V: TRBV29-1; J: TRBJ1-1; size: .; length: 13; CDR3: CSVSGNPNTEAFF; DNA: TGCAGCGTTTCCGGGAACCCGAACACTGAAGCTTTCTTT
D: TRBD1; V: TRBV19; J: TRBJ1-2; size: .; length: 15; CDR3: CASSNYGTGIYGYTF; DNA: TGTGCCAGTAGTAACTACGGGACAGGGATCTATGGCTACACCTTC
D: .; V: TRBV6-5; J: TRBJ2-5; size: few; length: 11; CDR3: CASRGAETQYF; DNA: TGTGCCAGCAGAGGGGCCGAGACCCAGTACTTC
D: .; V: TRBV30; J: TRBJ1-4; size: .; length: 13; CDR3: CAHDSGTNEKLFF; DNA: TGTGCCCACGACTCCGGGACAAATGAAAAACTGTTTTTT
D: TRBD1; V: TRBV10-3; J: TRBJ1-4; size: .; length: 12; CDR3: CASGQENEKLFF; DNA: TGTGCCTCGGGACAGGAAAATGAAAAACTGTTTTTT
D: .; V: TRBV9; J: TRBJ1-1; size: .; length: 16; CDR3: CASSGGAGTLNTEAFF; DNA: TGTGCCAGCAGCGGTGGAGCCGGGACTTTGAACACTGAAGCTTTCTTT
D: TRBD2; V: TRBV6-5; J: TRBJ2-5; size: .; length: 14; CDR3: CASRASGGEGTQYF; DNA: TGTGCCAGCAGGGCTAGCGGGGGGGAGGGGACCCAGTACTTC
D: .; V: TRBV5-4; J: TRBJ2-2; size: .; length: 14; CDR3: CASSLEARTGELFF; DNA: TGTGCCAGCAGCTTGGAAGCCAGGACCGGGGAGCTGTTTTTT
D: TRBD1; V: TRBV4-3; J: TRBJ1-2; size: .; length: 16; CDR3: CASSHPISTGAEGYTF; DNA: TGCGCCAGCAGCCATCCAATCTCGACAGGGGCGGAAGGCTACACCTTC
D: TRBD1; V: TRBV5-4; J: TRBJ2-7; size: .; length: 14; CDR3: CASSSGTGRYEQYF; DNA: TGTGCCAGCAGCTCGGGGACAGGCCGCTACGAGCAGTACTTC
D: .; V: TRBV11-3; J: TRBJ2-1; size: .; length: 12; CDR3: CASTQSGDEQFF; DNA: TGTGCCAGCACCCAGTCGGGGGATGAGCAGTTCTTC
D: TRBD1; V: TRBV7-2; J: TRBJ2-2; size: .; length: 14; CDR3: CASSMGTGGGELFF; DNA: TGTGCCAGCAGCATGGGGACAGGCGGGGGGGAGCTGTTTTTT
D: .; V: TRBV7-9; J: TRBJ2-7; size: .; length: 18; CDR3: CASSFAAGISGGSYEQYF; DNA: TGTGCCAGCAGCTTTGCGGCGGGGATTTCAGGGGGCTCCTACGAGCAGTACTTC
D: TRBD1; V: TRBV6-6; J: TRBJ1-1; size: .; length: 19; CDR3: CASSRIGQGGPGSGTEAFF; DNA: TGTGCCAGCAGTCGTATAGGACAGGGGGGCCCGGGTAGTGGTACTGAAGCTTTCTTT
D: TRBD2; V: TRBV7-9; J: TRBJ2-3; size: few; length: 14; CDR3: CASSGSGGTDTQYF; DNA: TGTGCCAGCAGCGGTAGCGGGGGGACAGATACGCAGTATTTT
D: TRBD1; V: TRBV5-6; J: TRBJ1-6; size: many; length: 15; CDR3: CASSLQGQGYSPLHF; DNA: TGTGCCAGCAGCTTACAAGGACAGGGCTATTCACCCCTCCACTTT
D: .; V: TRBV19; J: TRBJ1-2; size: .; length: 17; CDR3: CASSISERGSGFDGYTF; DNA: TGTGCCAGTAGTATAAGCGAAAGGGGGTCGGGTTTCGATGGCTACACCTTC
D: .; V: TRBV28; J: TRBJ2-3; size: .; length: 13; CDR3: CASTERGTDTQYF; DNA: TGTGCCAGCACCGAACGGGGCACAGATACGCAGTATTTT
D: TRBD1; V: TRBV11-2; J: TRBJ2-3; size: .; length: 15; CDR3: CASSSYRGRADTQYF; DNA: TGTGCCAGCAGCTCGTACAGGGGGCGCGCAGATACGCAGTATTTT
D: TRBD1; V: TRBV28; J: TRBJ1-5; size: .; length: 16; CDR3: CASSLDRGPGNQPQHF; DNA: TGTGCCAGCAGTCTTGACAGGGGGCCAGGCAATCAGCCCCAGCATTTT
D: TRBD1; V: TRBV3-1/TRBV3-2; J: TRBJ2-3; size: .; length: 13; CDR3: CARQGRYTDTQYF; DNA: TGTGCCAGACAGGGGCGGTACACAGATACGCAGTATTTT
D: TRBD1; V: TRBV3-1/TRBV3-2; J: TRBJ1-2; size: .; length: 13; CDR3: CASSQDRDYGYTF; DNA: TGTGCCAGCAGCCAGGACAGGGACTATGGCTACACCTTC
D: TRBD1; V: TRBV3-1/TRBV3-2; J: TRBJ1-5; size: once; length: 15; CDR3: CASPDRVDGNQPQHF; DNA: TGTGCCAGCCCCGACAGGGTCGATGGCAATCAGCCCCAGCATTTT
D: TRBD1; V: TRBV24-1; J: TRBJ1-1; size: .; length: 17; CDR3: CATSAGQGRLVNTEAFF; DNA: TGTGCCACCAGTGCCGGACAGGGGAGGTTGGTGAACACTGAAGCTTTCTTT
D: TRBD2; V: TRBV4-3; J: TRBJ2-3; size: once; length: 16; CDR3: CASSQVSGGATDTQYF; DNA: TGCGCCAGCAGCCAAGTGAGCGGGGGGGCAACAGATACGCAGTATTTT
D: .; V: TRBV7-2; J: TRBJ1-3; size: .; length: 17; CDR3: CASSFAPTGGSGNTIYF; DNA: TGTGCCAGCAGCTTTGCTCCGACGGGGGGCTCTGGAAACACCATATATTTT
D: TRBD1; V: TRBV12-3/TRBV12-4; J: TRBJ1-2; size: few; length: 13; CDR3: CASSNPGQHGYTF; DNA: TGTGCCAGCAGTAACCCGGGACAGCATGGCTACACCTTC
D: TRBD1; V: TRBV7-3; J: TRBJ1-1; size: .; length: 16; CDR3: CASSVDRVSLNTEAFF; DNA: TGTGCCAGCAGCGTAGACAGGGTATCGTTGAACACTGAAGCTTTCTTT
D: .; V: TRBV12-3/TRBV12-4; J: TRBJ1-1; size: once; length: 13; CDR3: CASSSSGYAEAFF; DNA: TGTGCCAGCAGTTCCTCAGGGTACGCCGAAGCTTTCTTT
D: .; V: TRBV5-1; J: TRBJ1-1; size: .; length: 15; CDR3: CASSLAAGANTEAFF; DNA: TGCGCCAGCAGCTTGGCCGCAGGGGCGAACACTGAAGCTTTCTTT
D: .; V: TRBV7-9; J: TRBJ1-1; size: .; length: 12; CDR3: CASSLSNTEAFF; DNA: TGTGCCAGCAGCTTATCAAACACTGAAGCTTTCTTT
D: .; V: TRBV9; J: TRBJ2-7; size: .; length: 14; CDR3: CASSARQVSYEQYF; DNA: TGTGCCAGCAGCGCCCGCCAGGTTTCCTACGAGCAGTACTTC
D: .; V: TRBV3-1/TRBV3-2; J: TRBJ2-3; size: once; length: 15; CDR3: CASSVEGAGTDTQYF; DNA: TGTGCCAGCTCCGTGGAGGGGGCGGGCACAGATACGCAGTATTTT
D: .; V: TRBV12-3/TRBV12-4; J: TRBJ1-5; size: .; length: 13; CDR3: CASTSGANQPQHF; DNA: TGTGCCAGCACCTCGGGAGCCAATCAGCCCCAGCATTTT
D: TRBD1; V: TRBV19; J: TRBJ1-1; size: few; length: 13; CDR3: CATLRQGVTEAFF; DNA: TGTGCCACTCTTAGACAGGGGGTAACTGAAGCTTTCTTT
D: .; V: TRBV4-3; J: TRBJ1-4; size: once; length: 15; CDR3: CASSRSGGDGEKLFF; DNA: TGCGCCAGCAGCCGTAGCGGAGGGGATGGGGAAAAACTGTTTTTT